This TCR beta chain was sequenced in a study of beta chain features in type 1 diabetes. On the study more broadly: On cell yields, gender and age, patients and healthy donors were similar. Regarding the study as a whole: People with Type 1 diabetes carried modestly yet significantly shorter TCRB CDR3s in all four CD4+ subsets.

Sequenced material consisted of expressed TCRB transcripts (all of the isolated RNA was reverse transcribed). An average roughly 3.6 million reads came from naive, central memory and regulatory T cell samples. Produced via immunoSEQ multiplex PCR; TCRdb's table is partial and in-frame only. The sample lists a few hundred thousand clones, approximately 12% occurring once. In its sample, this clone was seen once. As yet, its antigen is unknown. Input material: naive CD4+ T cells from blood. The source is a woman aged 18-35 years with type 1 diabetes.

The CDR3 loop is CASSGLMNTEAFF. The CDR3 DNA reads as TGTGCCAGTAGCGGACTCATGAACACTGAAGCTTTCTTT. The chain uses TRBV19 and TRBJ1-1; no clear D. Germline V gene data show CDR1 as LNHDA and CDR2 as SQIVND (reference sequence). The length of the CDR3 is 13 residues. V gave up 6 bases and J gave up 0 bases, with 8 bases separating them.